This entry concerns a single TCR beta chain. Its target is unknown. The data were obtained in a study of T cell responses to AZD1222 COVID-19 vaccine. Germline CDR1 reads SGHKS; CDR2 reads YYEKEE (reference sequence). V gave up 5 bases and J gave up 6 bases, with 18 bases separating them. The CDR3 contains 14 residues. Study outcomes and limitations: A rise in Spike-specific TCR breadth and depth followed two AZD1222 doses. Nearly half of spike-specific TCRs reportedly target unmutated variant regions. It should be noted that donors were predominantly white British and more often female, and clonal diversity was possibly underestimated. Only 5 or 6 AZD1222 recipients were seropositive at baseline.

Profiled with immunoSEQ multiplex PCR; TCRdb holds only in-frame clones, not every one. The data contain approximately 30,000 clones, 92% of them seen just once; the ten biggest clones take up around 8%. The TCR sequence derives from an adult who received the AZD1222 COVID-19 vaccine. This chain joins TRBV5-5 and TRBJ2-7, with a possible D match to TRBD2 (5 bases). The sample was peripheral blood, taken 28 days after the second AZD1222 dose. CDR3 region: CASRLQFPEGEQYF. In DNA form, the CDR3 reads TGTGCCAGCAGATTACAATTTCCCGAGGGCGAGCAGTACTTC.